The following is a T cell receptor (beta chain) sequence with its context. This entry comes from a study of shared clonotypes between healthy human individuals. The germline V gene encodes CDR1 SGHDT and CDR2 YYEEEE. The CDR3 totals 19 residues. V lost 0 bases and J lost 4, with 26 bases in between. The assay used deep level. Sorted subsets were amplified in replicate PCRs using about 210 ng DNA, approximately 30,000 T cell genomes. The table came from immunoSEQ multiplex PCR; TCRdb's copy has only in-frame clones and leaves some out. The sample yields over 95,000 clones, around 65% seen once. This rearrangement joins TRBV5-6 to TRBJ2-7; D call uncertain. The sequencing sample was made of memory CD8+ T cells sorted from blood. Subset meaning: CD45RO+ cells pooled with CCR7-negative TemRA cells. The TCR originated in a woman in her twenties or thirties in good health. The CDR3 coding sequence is TGTGCCAGCAGCTTGGTTACACGAACCGACACCAATTACGTGTACGAGCAGTACTTC. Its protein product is CASSLVTRTDTNYVYEQYF.